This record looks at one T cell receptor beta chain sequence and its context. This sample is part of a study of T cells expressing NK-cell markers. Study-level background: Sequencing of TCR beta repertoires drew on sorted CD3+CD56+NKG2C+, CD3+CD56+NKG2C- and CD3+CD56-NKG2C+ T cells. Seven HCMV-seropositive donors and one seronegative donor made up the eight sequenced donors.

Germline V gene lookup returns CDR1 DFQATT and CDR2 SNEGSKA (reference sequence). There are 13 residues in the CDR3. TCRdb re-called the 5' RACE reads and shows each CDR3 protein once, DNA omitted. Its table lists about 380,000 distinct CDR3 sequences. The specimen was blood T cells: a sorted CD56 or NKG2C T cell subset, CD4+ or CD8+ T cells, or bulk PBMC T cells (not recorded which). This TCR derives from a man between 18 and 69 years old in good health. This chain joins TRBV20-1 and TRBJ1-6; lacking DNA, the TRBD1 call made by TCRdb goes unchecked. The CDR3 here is CSASDDRQGPLHF.